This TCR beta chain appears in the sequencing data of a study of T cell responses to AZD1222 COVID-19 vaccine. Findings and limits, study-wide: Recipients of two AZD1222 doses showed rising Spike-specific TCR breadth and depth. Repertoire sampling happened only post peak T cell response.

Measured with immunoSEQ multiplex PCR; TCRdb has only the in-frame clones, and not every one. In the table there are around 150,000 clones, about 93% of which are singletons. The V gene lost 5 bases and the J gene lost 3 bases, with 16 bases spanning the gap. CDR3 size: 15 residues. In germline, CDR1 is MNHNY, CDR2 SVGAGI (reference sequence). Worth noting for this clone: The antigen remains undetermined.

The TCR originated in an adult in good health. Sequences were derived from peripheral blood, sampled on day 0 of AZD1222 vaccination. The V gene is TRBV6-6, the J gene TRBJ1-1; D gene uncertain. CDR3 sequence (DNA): TGTGCCAGCAGTCCCGACCCCCGGACCTACACTGAAGCTTTCTTT. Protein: CASSPDPRTYTEAFF.